This T cell receptor (beta chain) derives from a study of beta chain features in type 1 diabetes (dated by TCRdb to the late 2010s). Regarding the research as a whole: Patients and healthy donors did not differ in mean age, gender distribution, total cell number or subset yield. Across all samples, around 99 million sorted cells were examined, and cell number per subset correlated strongly with RNA yield. In the study, TCRB repertoires of sorted circulating CD4+ T cell subsets from recently diagnosed type 1 diabetes patients were compared with those of matched healthy donors. Whereas all 30 or so donors provided naive and central memory subsets, regulatory and stem cell-like memory subsets were isolated from just 8 patients and roughly eight healthy donors.

This clone was seen a few times. Its antigen is unknown. Nothing much larger sits one base from this clone, and base qualities are not available. The entire amount of isolated RNA was reverse transcribed using the High Capacity cDNA Reverse Transcription Kit, so the sequenced TCRB transcripts were expressed ones. Deep immunoSEQ sequencing was performed on naive, central memory and regulatory T cell samples, with an average of roughly 3.6 million total reads per sample. After sorted cells were lysed in RLT buffer, RNA was extracted with DNase-treated RNeasy Micro or Mini kits, with the choice depending on cell number. Each cell subset was processed on its own to prevent cross-contamination, while patient and healthy donor samples were processed together. The immunoSEQ multiplex PCR was used to amplify TCRB sequences from cDNA, generating 87-bp fragments that spanned the CDR3 region. Sequencing of the amplicons was done on the Illumina HiSeq platform. The study's processing was this. PCR bias was corrected computationally using synthetic template baselines, and reads within Hamming distance 2 were collapsed, with unmergeable singletons discarded. Reads were aligned to IMGT to assign V, D and J genes, CDR3 length, and insertions or deletions at six rearrangement sites. Within each subset, clonotype counts were normalized to sorted cell number, and only after that were true diversity and Gini coefficients computed with the tcR R package. Repertoire sharing was quantified using the overlap coefficient calculated on TCRB nucleotide sequences. Out-of-frame TCRB sequences from naive cells were analyzed to stand in for the pre-selection repertoire. Imported from immuneACCESS, the table was reduced by TCRdb to in-frame sequences with V and J called. These copies leave out some clones; in studies compared against another copy, an unresolved V gene accounts for under half, and the cause of the remainder is not known. That table furnishes V, J and clone size, whereas the DNA furnished D and trimming. The sample table contains about 700,000 clones; only one count was recorded for 10% to 15% of them. The ten top clones hold approximately 0.022% of the sample.

V loses 5 bases, J loses 3 bases, and the germline ends lie 10 bases apart. CDR1 LGHNT and CDR2 FRNRAP are derived from the germline V gene. The CDR3 holds 14 amino acids from the cysteine to the phenylalanine. The only DNA kept is the CDR3, 42 bases in frame from the first base. Broad study findings and their caveats: Only small numbers of individuals were included in the HLA sub-analyses, which left unresolved whether HLA type had any influence on TCRB rearrangement. In all four CD4+ subsets, TCRB CDR3 length was moderately but significantly shorter in type 1 diabetes patients. The naive, central memory and regulatory TCRB repertoires appeared to resemble one another more closely among patients than among healthy donors. At VDJ recombination sites, patients with type 1 diabetes made fewer insertions and deleted more nucleotides, a pattern implying thymic rearrangement abnormalities. Shorter templates might be favored by PCR, yet because patient and control samples were amplified and corrected together, any such skew would affect both groups equally. Because cDNA rather than genomic DNA was sequenced, highly expressing activated cells could have been over-represented, although no difference in activation and CD3 levels was found between groups.

Each donor gave one peripheral blood draw, averaging roughly 120 mL, which was collected into heparinised tubes. Naive, central memory, regulatory and stem cell-like memory CD4+ T cells were sorted on a BD FACSAria II using a panel including CD45RO, CCR7, CD25, CD127, CD95 and CD27. A purity above 98% was achieved for all sorted populations. Right away, PBMCs were isolated by Lymphoprep density gradient centrifugation and were stained directly, with no culture step. So that batch effects would be minimized, each experiment stained and sorted samples in pairs, pairing one healthy donor with one patient.

The source of this sequence is a man between 18 and 29 years old with type 1 diabetes. Sample: naive CD4+ T cells from blood. The meaning of the sample's cell subset or site label: true naive CD4+ T cells. In this chain, TRBV12-5 is recombined with TRBJ1-4; the D gene is perhaps TRBD1, from 5 matching bases. This receptor carries the CDR3 CASGLDSSNEKLFF. The nucleotide sequence is TGTGCTAGTGGTCTTGACAGCTCTAATGAAAAACTGTTTTTT.